These T cell receptor beta chains were read from a single sample in a study of blood T cell repertoires in COVID-19. Data came from immunoSEQ multiplex PCR; TCRdb stores just in-frame clones and leaves some out. Of roughly 260,000 clones in the sample, around nine tenths were seen once. Sequencing used PBMCs or T cells enriched from blood (not recorded which). Receptors originate from a woman aged 18-29 years who had recovered from COVID-19. CDR3s include the opening cysteine and the closing phenylalanine or tryptophan. A D gene is named only where the DNA matches it firmly. The size entry is marked missing in some rows and otherwise reads once, few, many or a size class.

15	.	TRBV10-3	.	TRBJ1-4	TGTGCCATCAGTGAGTCAGGGGGTCGGAATGAAAAACTGTTTTTT	CAISESGGRNEKLFF
14	few	TRBV19	.	TRBJ1-5	TGTGCCAGTAAAGCAGGCCAGGGGAATCAGCCCCAGCATTTT	CASKAGQGNQPQHF
16	.	TRBV5-4	.	TRBJ2-2	TGTGCCAGCAGCTTCCACGGGAGAGGAACGGCCGGGGAGCTGTTTTTT	CASSFHGRGTAGELFF
14	.	TRBV7-3	.	TRBJ1-2	TGTGCCAGCAGCTTAGACCGGGGTTTGGATGGCTACACCTTC	CASSLDRGLDGYTF
12	once	TRBV2	.	TRBJ2-1	TGTGCCAGCAGTAGTGAGTACAATGAGCAGTTCTTC	CASSSEYNEQFF
15	.	TRBV28	.	TRBJ1-5	TGTGCCAGCAGTTTCCACAGGGTCTTTTATCAGCCCCAGCATTTT	CASSFHRVFYQPQHF
13	.	TRBV28	.	TRBJ1-2	TGTGCCAGCAGTACAGGGAACAACTATGGCTACACCTTC	CASSTGNNYGYTF
13	.	TRBV29-1	.	TRBJ1-2	TGCAGCGTTGATAGGACAGAGAACTATGGCTACACCTTC	CSVDRTENYGYTF
13	.	TRBV19	.	TRBJ2-5	TGTGCCAGTAGTATTGAGGTCCAAGAGACCCAGTACTTC	CASSIEVQETQYF
18	.	TRBV14	TRBD2	TRBJ2-3	TGTGCCAGCAGCCAAGAGCTTGGGACTAGCGGGAGAACAGATACGCAGTATTTT	CASSQELGTSGRTDTQYF
14	.	TRBV3-1/TRBV3-2	.	TRBJ2-5	TGTGCCAGCAGCCAAGGACAGCTTCAAGAGACCCAGTACTTC	CASSQGQLQETQYF
13	.	TRBV19	.	TRBJ1-2	TGTGCCAGTAGGGCGGACAGTGACTATGGCTACACCTTC	CASRADSDYGYTF
14	.	TRBV7-9	.	TRBJ1-4	TGTGCCAGCAGCTTAGCCAGAACTAATGAAAAACTGTTTTTT	CASSLARTNEKLFF
17	.	TRBV6-6	.	TRBJ1-3	TGTGCCAGCAGTCTAGTGGCAACAGGCATCTCTGGAAACACCATATATTTT	CASSLVATGISGNTIYF
14	.	TRBV4-1	TRBD1	TRBJ1-2	TGCGCCAGCAGGAGAACAGGGGGGTACTATGGCTACACCTTC	CASRRTGGYYGYTF
13	few	TRBV6-5	.	TRBJ1-2	TGTGCCAGCAGTTACCGGGGTTTCCATGGCTACACCTTC	CASSYRGFHGYTF
12	.	TRBV6-5	TRBD1	TRBJ1-2	TGTGCCAGCACACAGGGGAGGTCTGGCTACACCTTC	CASTQGRSGYTF
11	.	TRBV29-1	TRBD1	TRBJ1-2	TGCAGCGTGGGGGGACAGGGCGGCTACACCTTC	CSVGGQGGYTF
14	.	TRBV6-2/TRBV6-3	TRBD1	TRBJ2-5	TGTGCCAGCAGCACAGGGGCCCTACAAGAGACCCAGTACTTC	CASSTGALQETQYF
13	.	TRBV27	TRBD1	TRBJ1-2	TGTGCCAGCAGCACACAGGGGGCTTACGGCTACACCTTC	CASSTQGAYGYTF
15	.	TRBV5-5	TRBD1	TRBJ2-1	TGTGCCAGCAGCTTGGCCCGGACAGGGCTTCCTGAGCAGTTCTTC	CASSLARTGLPEQFF
17	.	TRBV5-6	.	TRBJ1-5	TGTGCCAGCAGCTTGTGGTGGGGCCCCAAGAAGAATCAGCCCCAGCATTTT	CASSLWWGPKKNQPQHF
14	.	TRBV6-6	.	TRBJ1-6	TGTGCCAGCGGTGTTGGCAGGGATAATTCACCCCTCCACTTT	CASGVGRDNSPLHF
13	.	TRBV9	.	TRBJ1-2	TGTGCCAGCAGCGTAGGGCCAGGGCATGGCTACACCTTC	CASSVGPGHGYTF
15	.	TRBV5-1	.	TRBJ2-1	TGCGCCAGCAGCTTGACGGACAGACTCTACAATGAGCAGTTCTTC	CASSLTDRLYNEQFF
14	.	TRBV25-1	TRBD2	TRBJ2-7	TGTGCCAGCAGTGAGGAGCGGGGGACCTACGAGCAGTACTTC	CASSEERGTYEQYF
18	once	TRBV27	TRBD1	TRBJ1-1	TGTGCCAGCAGTTTAAGCCCCCCCTCGGACAGGAGGAACACTGAAGCTTTCTTT	CASSLSPPSDRRNTEAFF
13	.	TRBV6-5	TRBD1	TRBJ2-7	TGTGCCAGCAGGGATACAGGGGTAGGGGAGCAGTACTTC	CASRDTGVGEQYF
15	.	TRBV9	TRBD1	TRBJ1-2	TGTGCCAGCAGCGTAGTAGGGGGCGCTTGGCAAGGCTACACCTTC	CASSVVGGAWQGYTF